The present TCR beta chain was sequenced within a study of cytomegalovirus exposure and HLA in healthy donors. Whole-study results and caveats: Most of the TCR beta V segments (in an earlier analysis) were productive either about 87% or about 30% of the time. According to a later analysis, donors in an Asian-associated ancestry cluster reportedly had fewer N-insertions than the roughly 670-donor mean. HLA alleles showed associations with 16,951 TCR beta sequences in a later analysis, at a 0.05 false discovery rate. Later work showed greater clonal expansion in HLA-associated TCR beta chains than in equally common others.

PCR was performed using 60 Vbeta and 13 Jbeta primers. Clones were sequenced by immunoSEQ multiplex PCR, and TCRdb holds only the in-frame ones, with some missing. The data show 280,000 or so clones, with about 90% seen just once and more than 2% held by the top ten. The germline CDR1 and CDR2 sequences are LNHDA and SQIVND (reference sequence). The CDR3 sequence is 15 residues long. V was clipped by 1 base and J by 0 bases, with 7 bases between them. This clone has just one count. Antigen: not known. The chain uses TRBV19 and TRBJ2-1; D gene uncertain. The receptor comes from a woman between 18 and 29 years old in good health and CMV-seronegative. Sequences were obtained from PBMCs. CDR3 loop: CASSIAAASYNEQFF. CDR3 in DNA: TGTGCCAGTAGTATAGCGGCGGCCTCCTACAATGAGCAGTTCTTC.